The 13 T cell receptor beta chains reported below all come from one sample, sequenced in a study of neurological immune-mediated disorders. From the 5' RACE reads, TCRdb called clonotypes with MiXCR, one entry per CDR3 protein. This sample has some 95,000 distinct CDR3 sequences, with 3% to 4.5% found just once. The specimen sequenced was PBMCs. Receptors were obtained from a woman between 18 and 29 years old with multiple sclerosis.

This clonotype appeared many times. V gene TRBV10-1 combines with J gene TRBJ2-2; D unresolved. Germline V gene lookup returns CDR1 WNHNN and CDR2 SYGVQD (reference sequence). This CDR3 comprises 12 residues. V gave up 3 bases and J gave up 6 bases, with 5 bases separating them. CDR3 residues: CASSDMSGELFF. In DNA form, the CDR3 reads TGCGCCAGCAGTGATATGTCCGGGGAGCTGTTTTTT.

This clonotype has a count of ten or more. The gene calls are TRBV5-1 and TRBJ2-5; 8 bases match TRBD2. The CDR3 is made up of 15 amino acids. Germline V lookup: CDR1 SGHRS, CDR2 YFSETQ. J lost 5 bases, V lost 4 bases, and 10 bases had no gene match. The CDR3 DNA reads TGCGCCAGCAGCCTGGTAGGGACTAGTGAGGAGACCCAGTACTTC. Translating gives CASSLVGTSEETQYF.

Ten or more counts support this clonotype. Here the CDR3 DNA reads TGCGCCAGCAGCCAAGATTTCGCGGGGGGTGGGACAAATGAGCAGTTCTTC. Translated, it gives CASSQDFAGGGTNEQFF. V is TRBV4-3 and J is TRBJ2-1; 8 nucleotides align to TRBD2. J was trimmed by 7 bases and V by 0 bases; bases with no gene match: 11. Germline assignment: CDR1 LGHNA and CDR2 YSLEER. This CDR3 spans 17 amino acids.

This clonotype was counted ten times or more. The rearrangement joins TRBV6-5 to TRBJ1-4; D unclear. Germline values: CDR1 MNHEY, CDR2 SVGAGI. The V end lost 10 bases, the J end lost 5 bases, and 11 bases lay between the germline ends. The CDR3 is 12 residues long. The CDR3 reads CATGGLNEKLFF. In DNA, the CDR3 is TGTGCCACCGGCGGCCTCAATGAAAAACTGTTTTTT.

This clonotype was seen only a few times. A much larger clone differs by one base, so this may be a read error. The V call is TRBV27, the J call TRBJ2-7, with D uncertain. This CDR3 region has 10 residues. Germline-derived CDR1 and CDR2 are MNHEY and SMNVEV (reference sequence). Deletions cut 7 bases from V and 11 bases from J, with 12 bases between. CDR3 in amino acids: CASTRKGKYF. In DNA, the CDR3 is TGTGCCAGCACCCGGAAAGGGAAGTACTTC.

Ten or more counts support this clonotype. The chain's CDR3 is CASSLGTALGGWYGANVLTF. The CDR3 nucleotides are TGTGCCAGCAGCTTGGGGACAGCTCTGGGGGGGTGGTATGGGGCCAACGTCCTGACTTTC. The chain couples TRBV5-6 to TRBJ2-6; maybe TRBD2 (7 bases). The germline V gene encodes CDR1 SGHDT and CDR2 YYEEEE. This CDR3 region has 20 residues. Trimming removed 0 bases at V and 3 bases at J, with 22 bases between.

This clonotype was counted many times. The V and J genes are TRBV6-6 and TRBJ1-3; no clear D gene. The CDR3 has 18 amino acids. Germline V lookup: CDR1 MNHNY, CDR2 SVGAGI (reference sequence). V shed 3 bases and J shed 1 base, with 19 bases lying between them. As DNA, the CDR3 is TGTGCCAGCAGTTATAGTACAGCCAGAATGATTTCTGGAAACACCATATATTTT. Its translation is CASSYSTARMISGNTIYF.

This clonotype came up many times. This sequence joins TRBV7-3 and TRBJ1-1; D might be TRBD1 (5 bases). With 5 bases removed from V and 5 bases from J, the gap between germline ends came to 18 bases. CDR3 size: 15 residues. Germline CDR1 reads SGHTA; CDR2 reads FQGTGA. CDR3 residues: CASSPRVGGGTEAFF. CDR3 in DNA: TGTGCCAGCAGCCCTAGGGTGGGCGGGGGTACTGAAGCTTTCTTT.

This clonotype was seen repeatedly, ten times or more. The chain employs TRBV19 and TRBJ2-1; D perhaps matches TRBD2 (6 bases). The CDR3 is made up of 13 amino acids. Trimming pared 4 bases from V and 15 bases from J, leaving 19 bases between. CDR1 and CDR2 (germline): LNHDA, SQIVND (reference sequence). DNA of the CDR3: TGTGCCAGTAGTACTACTTCCTCGGTGGGACTGTTCTTC. It specifies CASSTTSSVGLFF.

This clonotype was counted many times. The rearrangement uses TRBV20-1 and TRBJ1-1; D may be TRBD1 (6 bases). CDR1 is DFQATT, CDR2 SNEGSKA, per germline (reference sequence). This CDR3 is built from 14 residues. Trimming took 6 bases from V and 1 from J, leaving 15 bases between them. The CDR3, as DNA: TGCAGTGCCCGGTTAGGGGGGGGGAACACTGAAGCTTTCTTT. It yields the protein CSARLGGGNTEAFF.

Ten or more counts support this clonotype. CDR3 nucleotide sequence: TGTGCCAGCAGCTCCCGACTAGCGGGGCCTAGCACAGATACGCAGTATTTT. Translated, it gives CASSSRLAGPSTDTQYF. The chain employs TRBV7-6 and TRBJ2-3; 11 nucleotides align to TRBD2. CDR1 is SGHVS, CDR2 FNYEAQ, per germline. V was pared by 4 bases and J by 0 bases, with 6 bases of the junction left unmatched. The CDR3 has 17 amino acids.

This clonotype showed up many times. The chain has TRBV5-1 and TRBJ2-2, with D hard to call. This CDR3 has 13 amino acids. Looked up from germline, CDR1 is SGHRS and CDR2 is YFSETQ. V lost 0 bases to trimming and J lost 5 bases, with 5 bases between them. This CDR3 reads CASSLAETGELFF. The CDR3, as DNA: TGCGCCAGCAGCTTGGCCGAAACCGGGGAGCTGTTTTTT.

This clonotype showed up many times. The chain has TRBV19 and TRBJ2-2; no clear D gene. Per germline, CDR1 LNHDA and CDR2 SQIVND (reference sequence). This CDR3 comprises 16 residues. V dropped 6 bases and J dropped 5 bases, with 19 bases sitting between them. The CDR3 DNA follows: TGTGCCAGTAGCCCCTATGGGCAGAGGACGACCGGGGAGCTGTTTTTT. The encoded protein is CASSPYGQRTTGELFF.